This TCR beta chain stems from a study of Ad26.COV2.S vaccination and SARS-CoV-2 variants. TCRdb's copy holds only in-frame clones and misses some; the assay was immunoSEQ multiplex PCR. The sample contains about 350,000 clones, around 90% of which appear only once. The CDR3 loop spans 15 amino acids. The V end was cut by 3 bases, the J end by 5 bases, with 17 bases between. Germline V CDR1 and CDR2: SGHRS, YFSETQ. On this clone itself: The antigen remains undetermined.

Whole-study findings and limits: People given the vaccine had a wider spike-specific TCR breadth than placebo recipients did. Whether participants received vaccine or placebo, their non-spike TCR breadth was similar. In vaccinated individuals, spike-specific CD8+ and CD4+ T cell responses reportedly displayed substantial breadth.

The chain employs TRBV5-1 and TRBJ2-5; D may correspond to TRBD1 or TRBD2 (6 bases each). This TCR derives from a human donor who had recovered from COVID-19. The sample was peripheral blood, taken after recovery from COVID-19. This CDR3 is CASSSTGGAGETQYF. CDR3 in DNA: TGCGCCAGCAGCTCCACCGGGGGCGCCGGGGAGACCCAGTACTTC. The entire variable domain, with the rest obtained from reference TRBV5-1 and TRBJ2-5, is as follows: KAGVTQTPRYLIKTRGQQVTLSCSPISGHRSVSWYQQTPGQGLQFLFEYFSETQRNKGNFPGRFSGRQFSNSRSEMNVSTLELGDSALYLCASSSTGGAGETQYFGPGTRLLVL.